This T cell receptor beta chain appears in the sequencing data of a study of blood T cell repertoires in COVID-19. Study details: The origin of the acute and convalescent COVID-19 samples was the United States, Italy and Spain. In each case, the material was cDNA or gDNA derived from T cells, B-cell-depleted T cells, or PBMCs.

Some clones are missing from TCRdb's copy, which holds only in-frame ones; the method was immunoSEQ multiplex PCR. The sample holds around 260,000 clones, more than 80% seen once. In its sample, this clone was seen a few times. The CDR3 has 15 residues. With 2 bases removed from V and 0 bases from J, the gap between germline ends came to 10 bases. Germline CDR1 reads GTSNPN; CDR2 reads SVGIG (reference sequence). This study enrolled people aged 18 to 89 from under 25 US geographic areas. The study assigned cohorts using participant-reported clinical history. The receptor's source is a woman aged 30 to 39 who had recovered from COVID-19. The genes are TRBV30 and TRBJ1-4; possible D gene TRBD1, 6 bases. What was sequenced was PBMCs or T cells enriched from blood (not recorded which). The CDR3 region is CAWSPGQTTNEKLFF. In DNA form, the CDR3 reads TGTGCCTGGAGTCCCGGACAGACAACTAATGAAAAACTGTTTTTT.